Listed below are T cell receptor beta chains from one sample, sequenced in a study of OX40 agonist ivuxolimab in advanced cancers. Only in-frame clones appear in the TCRdb table, and some are missing; sequencing was by immunoSEQ multiplex PCR. The sample has 71,000 or so clones; over 75% are singletons. The source was CD4+ or CD8+ T cells sorted from blood, collected in a trial of the OX40 agonist ivuxolimab. The source is an adult with an advanced solid tumor such as melanoma, head and neck, liver or kidney cancer. Both conserved end residues are part of each CDR3. The order of the fields is CDR3 DNA, CDR3 protein, V gene, J gene, clone size, CDR3 length, D gene. D genes are given only for firm matches. Size values are once, few and many counts, or a class for expanded clones, and some rows have none.

CDR3nt: TGTGCCAGCAGTCCCCCGGACAGGAACTACGAGCAGTACTTC
CDR3aa: CASSPPDRNYEQYF
v_gene: TRBV28
j_gene: TRBJ2-7
abundance: once
len: 14
d_gene: TRBD1

CDR3nt: TGTGCCATCAGCGAGGGACAGGGAGGTACTGAAGCTTTCTTT
CDR3aa: CAISEGQGGTEAFF
v_gene: TRBV10-3
j_gene: TRBJ1-1
abundance: once
len: 14
d_gene: TRBD1

CDR3nt: TGTGCCATCAGTGAGCCCCCCAACGACACGCCCCAGCATTTT
CDR3aa: CAISEPPNDTPQHF
v_gene: TRBV10-3
j_gene: TRBJ1-5
abundance: NA
len: 14
d_gene: NA

CDR3nt: TGTGCCAGCAGCCCGGGACAGCTTATTTTGAACACTGAAGCTTTCTTT
CDR3aa: CASSPGQLILNTEAFF
v_gene: TRBV7-9
j_gene: TRBJ1-1
abundance: NA
len: 16
d_gene: TRBD1

CDR3nt: TGTGCCAGCAGCGATAACCCAGGCTCTGGGGCCAACGTCCTGACTTTC
CDR3aa: CASSDNPGSGANVLTF
v_gene: TRBV7-9
j_gene: TRBJ2-6
abundance: NA
len: 16
d_gene: NA

CDR3nt: TGTGCCAGCAGCACCAACCAGGGGGCCTATGGCTACACCTTC
CDR3aa: CASSTNQGAYGYTF
v_gene: TRBV7-8
j_gene: TRBJ1-2
abundance: NA
len: 14
d_gene: TRBD1

CDR3nt: TGCGCCAGCAGCTTGGAGCGGGCCCAAGAGACCCAGTACTTC
CDR3aa: CASSLERAQETQYF
v_gene: TRBV5-1
j_gene: TRBJ2-5
abundance: once
len: 14
d_gene: NA

CDR3nt: TGCGCCAGCAGCTGGCGGGGTAACGATGAGCAGTTCTTC
CDR3aa: CASSWRGNDEQFF
v_gene: TRBV5-1
j_gene: TRBJ2-1
abundance: few
len: 13
d_gene: NA

CDR3nt: TGTGCCTGGAGGTGGCAGGGACAAGAGACCCAGTACTTC
CDR3aa: CAWRWQGQETQYF
v_gene: TRBV30
j_gene: TRBJ2-5
abundance: NA
len: 13
d_gene: NA

CDR3nt: TGTGCCAGCAGTTACCCGACAGACCTTAATCAGCCCCAGCATTTT
CDR3aa: CASSYPTDLNQPQHF
v_gene: TRBV6-6
j_gene: TRBJ1-5
abundance: NA
len: 15
d_gene: NA

CDR3nt: TGTGCCAGCAGCGAGCGGCGGACGGCGAACACTGAAGCTTTCTTT
CDR3aa: CASSERRTANTEAFF
v_gene: TRBV2
j_gene: TRBJ1-1
abundance: NA
len: 15
d_gene: NA

CDR3nt: TGCGCCAGCAGCCCGCAGGGCTCTGGGGCCAACGTCCTGACTTTC
CDR3aa: CASSPQGSGANVLTF
v_gene: TRBV4-1
j_gene: TRBJ2-6
abundance: NA
len: 15
d_gene: NA

CDR3nt: TGTGCCAGCAGCTTGGGACTAGCGGTGCGGTCCGAGCAGTACTTC
CDR3aa: CASSLGLAVRSEQYF
v_gene: TRBV7-2
j_gene: TRBJ2-7
abundance: NA
len: 15
d_gene: TRBD2

CDR3nt: TGTGCCAGCAGCTTAGGAGGGGGCTATGGCTACACCTTC
CDR3aa: CASSLGGGYGYTF
v_gene: TRBV7-2
j_gene: TRBJ1-2
abundance: NA
len: 13
d_gene: NA

CDR3nt: TGCAGTGCCCGGGGACAGGGAGGCTACACCTTC
CDR3aa: CSARGQGGYTF
v_gene: TRBV20-1
j_gene: TRBJ1-2
abundance: NA
len: 11
d_gene: TRBD1

CDR3nt: TGTGCCAGCAGTTACGGGGGGGGAGGCGGCTACGAGCAGTACTTC
CDR3aa: CASSYGGGGGYEQYF
v_gene: TRBV6-6
j_gene: TRBJ2-7
abundance: NA
len: 15
d_gene: TRBD2

CDR3nt: TGTGCCAGCAGTTTATCCGGGACTAGCGGCGTCTACAATGAGCAGTTCTTC
CDR3aa: CASSLSGTSGVYNEQFF
v_gene: TRBV27
j_gene: TRBJ2-1
abundance: NA
len: 17
d_gene: TRBD2

CDR3nt: TGTGCCAGCAGCTGGACCGGGGAGCTGTTTTTT
CDR3aa: CASSWTGELFF
v_gene: TRBV6-5
j_gene: TRBJ2-2
abundance: once
len: 11
d_gene: NA

CDR3nt: TGTGCCAGCAGTTTAGTTAACAGACTGCATCTCTATGGCTACACCTTC
CDR3aa: CASSLVNRLHLYGYTF
v_gene: TRBV28
j_gene: TRBJ1-2
abundance: NA
len: 16
d_gene: NA

CDR3nt: TGTGCCAGCAGGCCGGGCCGGGGACGGCAGCCCCAGCATTTT
CDR3aa: CASRPGRGRQPQHF
v_gene: TRBV28
j_gene: TRBJ1-5
abundance: NA
len: 14
d_gene: NA

CDR3nt: TGTGCCAGCACGCCGGTATACAATGAGCAGTTCTTC
CDR3aa: CASTPVYNEQFF
v_gene: TRBV7-9
j_gene: TRBJ2-1
abundance: NA
len: 12
d_gene: NA

CDR3nt: TGTGCCAGCATCCGAAGGGACACCGGGGAGCTGTTTTTT
CDR3aa: CASIRRDTGELFF
v_gene: TRBV5-6
j_gene: TRBJ2-2
abundance: NA
len: 13
d_gene: NA

CDR3nt: TGTGCCAGCAGTGGATCTAGCGGGGGGCATATAGATACGCAGTATTTT
CDR3aa: CASSGSSGGHIDTQYF
v_gene: TRBV6-1
j_gene: TRBJ2-3
abundance: NA
len: 16
d_gene: TRBD2

CDR3nt: TGTGCCAGCAGCTTGGCAGTCCGGCAGACCACCGGGGAGCTGTTTTTT
CDR3aa: CASSLAVRQTTGELFF
v_gene: TRBV5-6
j_gene: TRBJ2-2
abundance: NA
len: 16
d_gene: NA

CDR3nt: TGTGCCAGTAGTACACAGGGGAACCCTCCTCGAAATGAGCAGTTCTTC
CDR3aa: CASSTQGNPPRNEQFF
v_gene: TRBV19
j_gene: TRBJ2-1
abundance: once
len: 16
d_gene: TRBD1

CDR3nt: TGTGCCAGCAGCGTAGACATTTCCTACGAGCAGTACTTC
CDR3aa: CASSVDISYEQYF
v_gene: TRBV4-2
j_gene: TRBJ2-7
abundance: NA
len: 13
d_gene: NA

CDR3nt: TGCAGCGTTGGAGGGGGAGTAGCAGATACGCAGTATTTT
CDR3aa: CSVGGGVADTQYF
v_gene: TRBV29-1
j_gene: TRBJ2-3
abundance: NA
len: 13
d_gene: NA

CDR3nt: TGTGCCAGCAGCCTGAGCCGGACTATCACCGGGGAGCTGTTTTTT
CDR3aa: CASSLSRTITGELFF
v_gene: TRBV7-2
j_gene: TRBJ2-2
abundance: once
len: 15
d_gene: NA

CDR3nt: TGTGCCAGCAGCCGCTCACTAGCGGACCTCACAGATACGCAGTATTTT
CDR3aa: CASSRSLADLTDTQYF
v_gene: TRBV5-4
j_gene: TRBJ2-3
abundance: NA
len: 16
d_gene: TRBD2

CDR3nt: TGTGCCAGCAGCGTAGTGGAGCGTAGCGAGCAGTTCTTC
CDR3aa: CASSVVERSEQFF
v_gene: TRBV9
j_gene: TRBJ2-1
abundance: NA
len: 13
d_gene: NA

CDR3nt: TGCAGCGCCGGACTCCGGGGAAGAGAAGAGACCCAGTACTTC
CDR3aa: CSAGLRGREETQYF
v_gene: TRBV29-1
j_gene: TRBJ2-5
abundance: few
len: 14
d_gene: NA

CDR3nt: TGTGCCAGCAGCTTGGGACTAGCGGTGAACACCGGGGAGCTGTTTTTT
CDR3aa: CASSLGLAVNTGELFF
v_gene: TRBV5-4
j_gene: TRBJ2-2
abundance: NA
len: 16
d_gene: TRBD2

CDR3nt: TGTGTCAGAAGCTCGACTAGCGGGAGTCTGACAGATACGCAGTATTTT
CDR3aa: CVRSSTSGSLTDTQYF
v_gene: TRBV7-5
j_gene: TRBJ2-3
abundance: NA
len: 16
d_gene: NA

CDR3nt: TGTGCCAGCAGTTACTTGACAGGGGCTGGGGGCACTGAAGCTTTCTTT
CDR3aa: CASSYLTGAGGTEAFF
v_gene: TRBV6-5
j_gene: TRBJ1-1
abundance: few
len: 16
d_gene: TRBD1

CDR3nt: TGTGCCAGCTCACCTCCGGGACAGGGGGCGTCTGGCTACACCTTC
CDR3aa: CASSPPGQGASGYTF
v_gene: TRBV18
j_gene: TRBJ1-2
abundance: few
len: 15
d_gene: TRBD1

CDR3nt: TGTGCCAGCAGCCGCGGACAGGGGGTCTACAATGAGCAGTTCTTC
CDR3aa: CASSRGQGVYNEQFF
v_gene: TRBV7-9
j_gene: TRBJ2-1
abundance: NA
len: 15
d_gene: TRBD1

CDR3nt: TGTGCCAGCAGAGACAGTAATTTCAATTCACCCCTCCACTTT
CDR3aa: CASRDSNFNSPLHF
v_gene: TRBV6-1
j_gene: TRBJ1-6
abundance: NA
len: 14
d_gene: NA

CDR3nt: TGTGCCAGCAGTCCTCTCGGGAGTAGGGAGGAGACCCAGTACTTC
CDR3aa: CASSPLGSREETQYF
v_gene: TRBV28
j_gene: TRBJ2-5
abundance: NA
len: 15
d_gene: NA

CDR3nt: TGTGCCAGCAGTTACCGGGCAGCAGTAGACAATGAGCAGTTCTTC
CDR3aa: CASSYRAAVDNEQFF
v_gene: TRBV6-6
j_gene: TRBJ2-1
abundance: once
len: 15
d_gene: NA

CDR3nt: TGTGCCAGCAGCTTAGCGGGGGACCAGCCCCAGCATTTT
CDR3aa: CASSLAGDQPQHF
v_gene: TRBV7-2
j_gene: TRBJ1-5
abundance: few
len: 13
d_gene: NA

CDR3nt: TGTGCCAGCTCACCAAAGCAAGGGGACACTGAAGCTTTCTTT
CDR3aa: CASSPKQGDTEAFF
v_gene: TRBV18
j_gene: TRBJ1-1
abundance: NA
len: 14
d_gene: NA

CDR3nt: TGTGCCAGCAGTCTCCGGACAGGGTATAATTCACCCCTCCACTTT
CDR3aa: CASSLRTGYNSPLHF
v_gene: TRBV27
j_gene: TRBJ1-6
abundance: NA
len: 15
d_gene: TRBD1

CDR3nt: TGTGCCACCTCGATCCTCGGGAGCAATCAGCCCCAGCATTTT
CDR3aa: CATSILGSNQPQHF
v_gene: TRBV6-6
j_gene: TRBJ1-5
abundance: NA
len: 14
d_gene: NA

CDR3nt: TGTGCCAGTACCCTGGCGGGGGCCCAAGGCCTGTACAATGAGCAGTTCTTC
CDR3aa: CASTLAGAQGLYNEQFF
v_gene: TRBV19
j_gene: TRBJ2-1
abundance: NA
len: 17
d_gene: NA